This T cell receptor beta chain was sequenced in a study of T-cell reconstitution after alpha-beta-depleted transplantation in children. Unique molecular identifiers featured in how the TCRbeta library was prepared. Each CDR3 protein is one row after TCRdb ran MiXCR on the PCR reads. The sample has around 70,000 distinct CDR3 sequences; around 9.9% are singletons. Findings and caveats of the study: Two months or so post-transplant, alpha-beta T cells reportedly derived from several hundred expanded graft clones. A year had passed since transplant, and T-cell counts and diversity by then came mostly from newly produced T cells. For some patients, TCRbeta diversity was high at day 60 because of recipient T cells and thymic progenitors that survived.

Germline V CDR1 and CDR2: SNHLY, FYNNEI. CDR3 size: 13 residues. V was pared by 4 bases and J by 2 bases, with 8 bases between. There are many counts of this clonotype. Its antigen is unknown. The TCR sequence derives from a boy aged 5-17 years with acute myeloid leukemia, due to receive a stem cell transplant. Sequencing used PBMCs, obtained before TCRalphabeta/CD19-depleted stem cell transplant. The V gene is TRBV2, the J gene TRBJ2-5; TRBD1 or TRBD2 may be the D gene (5 bases each). CDR3 sequence (DNA): TGTGCCAGCAGTGGCTGGGGGCAAGAGACCCAGTACTTC. It codes for CASSGWGQETQYF. The full variable domain, completed using reference TRBV2 and TRBJ2-5, is EPEVTQTPSHQVTQMGQEVILRCVPISNHLYFYWYRQILGQKVEFLVSFYNNEISEKSEIFDDQFSVERPDGSNFTLKIRSTKLEDSAMYFCASSGWGQETQYFGPGTRLLVL.